This T cell receptor beta chain came from a study of CD8+ T cells in alopecia areata. The authors extracted RNA and reverse transcribed it into cDNA as the sequencing template. Clones were read by immunoSEQ multiplex PCR, and TCRdb kept only the in-frame ones, dropping some. The sample gives 200,000 to 250,000 clones, approximately 65% of which show up once; approximately 1.2% is in the top ten. This sample's treatment: oral pan-JAK inhibitor, 5-10 mg twice daily. PBMCs yielded sorted CD4+ and CD8+ T cells. Germline lookup yields CDR1 SEHNR and CDR2 FQNEAQ (reference sequence). This CDR3 is 12 amino acids long. V was pared by 6 bases and J by 7 bases, with 12 bases between.

The rearrangement uses TRBV7-9 and TRBJ1-1; a weak D match, TRBD1 (5 bases). The TCR comes from a human donor with alopecia areata. The sequences come from CD4+ T cells sorted from blood, collected between weeks 44 and 45, from a patient treated with tofacitinib. CDR3 nucleotides: TGTGCCAGCAGTTTTCAGGGATTTGAAGCTTTCTTT. Its protein is CASSFQGFEAFF.